Listed here are 11 T cell receptor beta chains from one sample, sequenced in a study of control samples from healthy donors and cancer patients. Measured with immunoSEQ multiplex PCR; TCRdb has only the in-frame clones, and not every one. The sample includes about 100,000 clones, roughly 87% of them seen just once. Sample: blood. The receptors come from a woman aged 45-65 years in good health.

V and J are TRBV19 and TRBJ1-2, with TRBD1 matching over 9 bases. Germline CDR1 and CDR2: LNHDA and SQIVND (reference sequence). V dropped 4 bases and J dropped 8; count of bases not matched to a gene: 2. This CDR3 has 12 amino acids. CDR3 nucleotide sequence: TGTGCCAGTAGTACCGGACAGGGGGGCTACACCTTC. Its translation is CASSTGQGGYTF.

V and J are TRBV6-6 and TRBJ1-1; 10 bases agree with TRBD1. CDR1 is MNHNY, CDR2 SVGAGI, per germline (reference sequence). J was trimmed by 4 bases and V by 6 bases; bases with no gene match: 8. This CDR3 is built from 15 residues. CDR3 in DNA: TGTGCCAGCAGGTGGACAGGGGGTTCGATCACTGAAGCTTTCTTT. It translates to CASRWTGGSITEAFF.

The gene calls are TRBV2 and TRBJ2-7; 10 bases line up with TRBD1. Trimming removed 2 bases from V and 4 bases from J; junction bases left unmatched: 5. Per the germline V gene, CDR1 is SNHLY and CDR2 is FYNNEI. CDR3 length: 15 amino acids. CDR3 residues: CASSESGTGAYEQYV. CDR3 bases: TGTGCCAGCAGTGAATCAGGGACAGGGGCTTACGAGCAGTACGTC.

The chain joins TRBV5-4 to TRBJ2-1; D might be TRBD2 (6 bases). V was trimmed by 4 bases and J by 9 bases, leaving 11 bases between them. Germline V lookup: CDR1 SGHNT, CDR2 YYREEE (reference sequence). CDR3 size: 12 residues. Here the CDR3 reads CASSRGTVEQFF. The CDR3 DNA is TGTGCCAGCAGCCGGGGGACGGTTGAGCAGTTCTTC.

The chain has TRBV7-3 and TRBJ1-1; D gene unclear. The CDR3 is 14 amino acids. Germline V CDR1 and CDR2: SGHTA, FQGTGA. Trimming took 4 bases from V and 1 from J, leaving 10 bases between them. DNA for the CDR3: TGTGCCAGCAGCTACAGCGCGGGGAACACTGAAGCTTTCTTT. Its translation: CASSYSAGNTEAFF.

By sample fraction, this clone is medium-sized. The V and J genes are TRBV4-1 and TRBJ1-4, with D possibly matching TRBD1 (5 bases). Germline assignment: CDR1 MGHRA and CDR2 YSYEKL. V was pared by 0 bases and J by 4 bases, with 12 bases between. The CDR3 length is 16 residues. The CDR3 loop reads CASSQDLSGLNEKLFF. As DNA, the CDR3 is TGCGCCAGCAGCCAAGATCTTTCAGGGCTTAATGAAAAACTGTTTTTT.

The J gene is TRBJ1-1, the V gene TRBV2; D is possibly TRBD1 (5 bases). The CDR3 runs 13 residues. V was shortened by 10 bases and J by 5 bases, with 17 bases between the two germline ends. Germline lookup yields CDR1 SNHLY and CDR2 FYNNEI. The CDR3 DNA reads as TGTGCCATTTCCGACAGTGGGGGGACTGAAGCTTTCTTT. Protein: CAISDSGGTEAFF.

V usage is TRBV6-5 and J usage is TRBJ1-6, with D hard to call. V lost 0 bases and J lost 7, with 10 bases in between. The CDR3 sequence is 15 residues long. Germline V gives CDR1 MNHEY, CDR2 SVGAGI. As DNA, the CDR3 is TGTGCCAGCAGTTACTCGAGCCCCGAAAATTCACCCCTCCACTTT. This encodes CASSYSSPENSPLHF.

The genes are TRBV5-6 and TRBJ1-4; TRBD1 aligns across 12 bases. There are 15 residues in the CDR3. Germline V CDR1 and CDR2: SGHDT, YYEEEE. V shed 6 bases and J 16 bases; nucleotides not matched to a gene: 16. The CDR3: CASTDGGDRGPPRFF. The CDR3 DNA follows: TGTGCCAGCACCGATGGGGGGGACAGGGGGCCGCCAAGGTTTTTT.

This clone is a singleton in its sample. This sequence joins TRBV6-5 and TRBJ1-4; TRBD1 is a possible D gene (5 bases). This CDR3 comprises 14 residues. Trimming removed 8 bases from V and 10 bases from J, with 20 bases in between. Germline loops: CDR1 MNHEY, CDR2 SVGAGI. CDR3 sequence: CASQQLGLQGKLFF. The CDR3 DNA follows: TGTGCCAGCCAGCAACTCGGTCTGCAGGGAAAACTGTTTTTT.

V usage is TRBV27 and J usage is TRBJ1-4; 9 bases fit TRBD1. The CDR3 runs to 15 residues. Germline values: CDR1 MNHEY, CDR2 SMNVEV (reference sequence). After removal of 4 bases from V and 8 bases from J, the junction contained 8 bases not matched to a gene. CDR3 loop: CASSSPGQGEEKLFF. The CDR3 DNA reads as TGTGCCAGCAGTTCACCGGGACAGGGTGAGGAAAAACTGTTTTTT.